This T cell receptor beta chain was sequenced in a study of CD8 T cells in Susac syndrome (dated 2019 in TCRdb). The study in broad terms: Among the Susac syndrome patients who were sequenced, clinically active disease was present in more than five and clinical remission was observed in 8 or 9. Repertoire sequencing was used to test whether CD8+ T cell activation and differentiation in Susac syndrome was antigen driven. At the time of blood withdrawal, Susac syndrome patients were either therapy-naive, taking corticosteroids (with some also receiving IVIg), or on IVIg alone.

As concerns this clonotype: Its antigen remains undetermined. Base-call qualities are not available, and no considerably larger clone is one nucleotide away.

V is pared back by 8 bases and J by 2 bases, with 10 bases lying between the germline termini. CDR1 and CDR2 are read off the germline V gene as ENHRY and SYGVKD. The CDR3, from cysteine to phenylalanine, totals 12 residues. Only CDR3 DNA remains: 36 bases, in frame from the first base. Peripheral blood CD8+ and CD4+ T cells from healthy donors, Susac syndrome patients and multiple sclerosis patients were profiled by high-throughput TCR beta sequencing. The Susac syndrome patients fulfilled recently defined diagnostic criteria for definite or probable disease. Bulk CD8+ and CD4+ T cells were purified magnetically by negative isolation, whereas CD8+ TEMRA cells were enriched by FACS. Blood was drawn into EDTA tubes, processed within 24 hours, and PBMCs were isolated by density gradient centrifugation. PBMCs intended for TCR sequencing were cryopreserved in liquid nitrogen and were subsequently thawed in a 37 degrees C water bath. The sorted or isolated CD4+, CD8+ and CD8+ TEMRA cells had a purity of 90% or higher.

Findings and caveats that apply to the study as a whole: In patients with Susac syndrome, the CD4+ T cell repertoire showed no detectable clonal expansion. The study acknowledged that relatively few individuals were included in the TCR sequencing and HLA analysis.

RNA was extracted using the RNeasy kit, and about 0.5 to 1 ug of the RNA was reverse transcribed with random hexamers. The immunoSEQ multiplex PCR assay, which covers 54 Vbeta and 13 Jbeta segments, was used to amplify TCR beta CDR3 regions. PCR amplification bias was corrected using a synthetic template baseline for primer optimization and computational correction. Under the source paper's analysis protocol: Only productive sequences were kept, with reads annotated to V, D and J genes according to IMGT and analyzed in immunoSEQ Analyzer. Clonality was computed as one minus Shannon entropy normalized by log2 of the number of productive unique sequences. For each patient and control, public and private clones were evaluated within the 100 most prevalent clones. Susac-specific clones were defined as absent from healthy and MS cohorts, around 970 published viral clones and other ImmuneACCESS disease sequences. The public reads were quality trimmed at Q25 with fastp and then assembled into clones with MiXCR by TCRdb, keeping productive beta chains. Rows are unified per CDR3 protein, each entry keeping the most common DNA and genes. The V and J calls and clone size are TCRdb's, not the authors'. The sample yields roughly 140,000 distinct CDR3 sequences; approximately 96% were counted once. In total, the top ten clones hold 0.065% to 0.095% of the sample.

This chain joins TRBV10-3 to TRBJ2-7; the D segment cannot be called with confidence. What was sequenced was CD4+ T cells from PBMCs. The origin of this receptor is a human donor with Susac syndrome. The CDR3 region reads CAISATPYEQYF. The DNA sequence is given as TGTGCCATCTCGGCTACCCCCTACGAGCAGTACTTC.